This TCR beta chain was sequenced for a study of blood T cell repertoires in COVID-19. Across the study: Samples of COVID-19 (acute and convalescent) were obtained from the United States, Italy and Spain. Sources were T cells, B-cell-depleted T cells, or PBMCs; the material itself was cDNA or gDNA.

The V end lost 6 bases, the J end lost 1 base, and 6 bases lay between the germline ends. CDR3 size: 11 residues. Looked up from germline, CDR1 is SQVTM and CDR2 is ANQGSEA. TCRdb keeps only in-frame clones here, not all; method: immunoSEQ multiplex PCR. The data contain around 70,000 clones, roughly 80% of them singletons. This TCR was recovered from a human donor in a cohort sampled during active COVID-19. The sequencing sample was made of peripheral blood. The chain combines TRBV29-1 with TRBJ1-1; D gene uncertain. The CDR3 region is CSVRSNTEAFF. The CDR3 nucleotides are TGCAGCGTCCGGTCGAACACTGAAGCTTTCTTT.